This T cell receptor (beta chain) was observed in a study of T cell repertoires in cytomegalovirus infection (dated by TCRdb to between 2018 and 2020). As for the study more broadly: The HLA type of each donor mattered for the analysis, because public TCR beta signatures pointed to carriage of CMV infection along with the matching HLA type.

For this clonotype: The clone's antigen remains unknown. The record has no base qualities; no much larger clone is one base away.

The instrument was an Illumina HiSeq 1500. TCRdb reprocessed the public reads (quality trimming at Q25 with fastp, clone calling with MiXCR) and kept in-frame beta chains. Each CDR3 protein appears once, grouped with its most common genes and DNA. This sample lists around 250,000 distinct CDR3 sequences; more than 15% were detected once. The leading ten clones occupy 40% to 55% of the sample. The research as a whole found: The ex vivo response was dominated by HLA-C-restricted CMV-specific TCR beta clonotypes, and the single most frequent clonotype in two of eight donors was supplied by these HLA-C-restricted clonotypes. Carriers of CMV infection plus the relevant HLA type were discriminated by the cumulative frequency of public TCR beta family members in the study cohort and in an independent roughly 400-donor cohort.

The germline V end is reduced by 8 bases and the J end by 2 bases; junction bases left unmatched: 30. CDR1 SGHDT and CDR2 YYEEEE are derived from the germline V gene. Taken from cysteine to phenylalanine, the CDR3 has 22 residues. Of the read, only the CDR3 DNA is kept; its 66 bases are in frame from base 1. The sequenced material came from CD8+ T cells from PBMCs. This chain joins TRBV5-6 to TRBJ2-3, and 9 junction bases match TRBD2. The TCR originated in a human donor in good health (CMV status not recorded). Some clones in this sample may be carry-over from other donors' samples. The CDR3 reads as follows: CARRQLQGLASGLPTVTDTQYF. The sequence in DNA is TGTGCCAGGCGCCAACTGCAGGGACTAGCCAGCGGGCTACCGACCGTCACAGATACGCAGTATTTT.